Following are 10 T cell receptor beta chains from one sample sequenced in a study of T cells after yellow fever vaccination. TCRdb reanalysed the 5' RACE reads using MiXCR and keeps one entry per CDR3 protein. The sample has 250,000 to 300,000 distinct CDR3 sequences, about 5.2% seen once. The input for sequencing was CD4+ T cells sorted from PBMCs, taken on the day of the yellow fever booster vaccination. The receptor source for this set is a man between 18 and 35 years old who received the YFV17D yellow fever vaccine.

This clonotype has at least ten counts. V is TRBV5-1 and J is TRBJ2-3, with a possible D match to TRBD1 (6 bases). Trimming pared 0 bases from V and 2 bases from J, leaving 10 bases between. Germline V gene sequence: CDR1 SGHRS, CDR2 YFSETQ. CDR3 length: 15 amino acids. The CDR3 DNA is TGCGCCAGCAGCTTGGACAGGGTCGACACAGATACGCAGTATTTT. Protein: CASSLDRVDTDTQYF.

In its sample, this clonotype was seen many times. CDR3 in amino acids: CASSQGTDTGELFF. CDR3 bases: TGTGCCAGCTCGCAAGGGACAGACACCGGGGAGCTGTTTTTT. The rearrangement uses TRBV18 and TRBJ2-2; TRBD1 matches 7 bases. V shed 6 bases and J 3 bases; nucleotides not matched to a gene: 4. Germline V lookup: CDR1 KGHSH, CDR2 LQKENI. The CDR3 contains 14 residues.

The CDR3 here is CASSPWDNEQFF. In nucleotides, the CDR3 is TGTGCCAGCAGTCCATGGGACAATGAGCAGTTCTTC. This sequence joins TRBV6-4 and TRBJ2-1; D ambiguous. There are 12 residues in the CDR3. Trimming shortened V by 5 bases and J by 5 bases, and 7 bases separated the two germline ends. CDR1 MRHNA and CDR2 SNTAGT come from the germline V gene.

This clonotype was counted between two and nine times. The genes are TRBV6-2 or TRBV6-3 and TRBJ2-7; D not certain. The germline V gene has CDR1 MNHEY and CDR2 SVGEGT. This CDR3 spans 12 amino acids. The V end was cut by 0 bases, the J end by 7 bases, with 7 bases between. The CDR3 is CASSYSAGEQYV. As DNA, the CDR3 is TGTGCCAGCAGTTACTCCGCTGGGGAGCAGTACGTC.

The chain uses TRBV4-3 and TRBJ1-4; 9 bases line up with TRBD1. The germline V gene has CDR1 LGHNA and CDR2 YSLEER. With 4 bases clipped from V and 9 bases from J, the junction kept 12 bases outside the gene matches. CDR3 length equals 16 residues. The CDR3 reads CASSRISGTGRKKLFF. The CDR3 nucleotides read TGCGCCAGCAGCCGGATTTCCGGGACAGGGAGGAAAAAACTGTTTTTT.

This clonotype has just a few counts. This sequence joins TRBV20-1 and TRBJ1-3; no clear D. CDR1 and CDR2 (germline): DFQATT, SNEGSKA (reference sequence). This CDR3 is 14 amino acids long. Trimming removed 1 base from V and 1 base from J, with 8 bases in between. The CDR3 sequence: CSARGTESGNTIYF. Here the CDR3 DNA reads TGCAGTGCTAGAGGCACGGAGTCTGGAAACACCATATATTTT.

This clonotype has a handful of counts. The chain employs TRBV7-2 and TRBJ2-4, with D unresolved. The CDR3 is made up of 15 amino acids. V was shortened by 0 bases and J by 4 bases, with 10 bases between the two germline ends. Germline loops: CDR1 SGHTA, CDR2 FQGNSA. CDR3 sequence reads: CASSLAGWSKNIQYF. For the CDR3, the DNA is TGTGCCAGCAGCTTAGCAGGGTGGTCAAAAAACATTCAGTACTTC. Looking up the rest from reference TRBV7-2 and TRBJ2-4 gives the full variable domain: GAGVSQSPSNKVTEKGKDVELRCDPISGHTALYWYRQSLGQGLEFLIYFQGNSAPDKSGLPSDRFSAERTGGSVSTLTIQRTQQEDSAVYLCASSLAGWSKNIQYFGAGTRLSVL.

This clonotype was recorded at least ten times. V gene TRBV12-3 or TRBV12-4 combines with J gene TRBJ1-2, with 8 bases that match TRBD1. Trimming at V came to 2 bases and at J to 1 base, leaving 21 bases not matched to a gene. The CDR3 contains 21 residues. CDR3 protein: CASSLFNRGLKRDRSNYGYTF. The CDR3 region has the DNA TGTGCCAGCAGTTTATTTAACCGGGGTCTGAAGAGGGACAGGAGTAACTATGGCTACACCTTC.

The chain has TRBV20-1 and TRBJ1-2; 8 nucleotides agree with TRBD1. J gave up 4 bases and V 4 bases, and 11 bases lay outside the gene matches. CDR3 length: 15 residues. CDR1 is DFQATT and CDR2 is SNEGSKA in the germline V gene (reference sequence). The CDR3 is CSAMTGAVPSYGYTF. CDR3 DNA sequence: TGCAGTGCTATGACAGGGGCCGTGCCCAGCTATGGCTACACCTTC.

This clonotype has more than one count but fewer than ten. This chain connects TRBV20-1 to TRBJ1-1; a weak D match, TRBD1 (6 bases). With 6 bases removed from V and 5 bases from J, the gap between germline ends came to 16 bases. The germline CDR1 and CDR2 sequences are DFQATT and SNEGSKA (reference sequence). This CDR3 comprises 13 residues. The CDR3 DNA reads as TGCAGTGCGTCCGGGACACCCGGGACTGAAGCTTTCTTT. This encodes CSASGTPGTEAFF.